These 9 T cell receptor beta chains came from one sample sequenced in a study of blood T cell repertoires in COVID-19. Sequencing used immunoSEQ multiplex PCR; TCRdb keeps in-frame clones, though not all of them. The top ten clones hold roughly 3.5% of a sample with over 130,000 clones, 65% to 90% of them seen once. Source material: peripheral blood. These receptors were taken from a man between 65 and 85 years old with acute or convalescent COVID-19.

The rearrangement joins TRBV7-2 to TRBJ2-3; perhaps TRBD2 as D (6 bases). CDR1 SGHTA and CDR2 FQGNSA come from the germline V gene. Trimming shortened V by 1 base and J by 3 bases, and 11 bases separated the two germline ends. The CDR3 covers 15 residues. The CDR3, as DNA: TGTGCCAGCAGCTTAGAGGGTAGCGGTACAGATACGCAGTATTTT. Encoded protein: CASSLEGSGTDTQYF.

The chain combines TRBV19 with TRBJ2-5; possibly TRBD2 for D (6 bases). The CDR3 spans 14 residues. Trimming stripped 10 bases from V and 0 bases from J, with 15 bases between. Germline V gives CDR1 LNHDA, CDR2 SQIVND (reference sequence). The CDR3 DNA follows: TGTGCCACCGCACCCACTAGCCACCAAGAGACCCAGTACTTC. This translates into CATAPTSHQETQYF.

Notes on this clone: Other DNA sequences of this sample code for an identical CDR3. The chain combines TRBV12-3 or TRBV12-4 with TRBJ1-2; 7 bases fit TRBD1. The CDR3 is 13 residues long. The V and J ends lost 3 bases and 5 bases, in that order; junction bases with no gene match: 3. The CDR3 bases are TGTGCCAGCAGTTTGACAGGGAATTATGGCTACACCTTC. Translation: CASSLTGNYGYTF.

This clone was detected only once. The chain couples TRBV19 to TRBJ2-2, with 10 bases that match TRBD2. The V gene's germline CDR1 is LNHDA and CDR2 SQIVND (reference sequence). J lost 1 base, V lost 6 bases, and 2 bases had no gene match. This CDR3 region has 15 residues. The CDR3 nucleotides read TGTGCCAGTAGAAGCGGGAGGGGGAACACCGGGGAGCTGTTTTTT. Translating gives CASRSGRGNTGELFF. Together with reference TRBV19 and TRBJ2-2, the CDR3 gives the full variable domain: DGGITQSPKYLFRKEGQNVTLSCEQNLNHDAMYWYRQDPGQGLRLIYYSQIVNDFQKGDIAEGYSVSREKKESFPLTVTSAQKNPTAFYLCASRSGRGNTGELFFGEGSRLTVL.

The chain couples TRBV19 to TRBJ1-1, with D possibly being TRBD1 (6 bases). This CDR3 has 13 amino acids. Trimming pared 8 bases from V and 0 bases from J, leaving 10 bases between. Germline CDR1 is LNHDA and CDR2 is SQIVND (reference sequence). DNA for the CDR3: TGTGCCAGTTTGGGGGCTATGAACACTGAAGCTTTCTTT. This sequence encodes CASLGAMNTEAFF.

This clone was found a few times. The rearrangement uses TRBV28 and TRBJ1-6, with unresolved D. CDR1 and CDR2 (germline): MDHEN, SYDVKM. V was cut by 5 bases and J by 6 bases, with 11 bases left in between. The length of the CDR3 is 14 residues. DNA for the CDR3: TGTGCCAGCAGTCCCCCCCGGGGTAATTCACCCCTCCACTTT. Its protein product is CASSPPRGNSPLHF.

The chain links TRBV28 to TRBJ1-4, with D possibly being TRBD1 (6 bases). The CDR3 is 15 residues long. Looked up from germline, CDR1 is MDHEN and CDR2 is SYDVKM. V lost 2 bases and J lost 8, with 15 bases in between. In DNA form, the CDR3 reads TGTGCCAGCAGTTTAAGGGGGGGCCGGAAGGAAAAACTGTTTTTT. Protein: CASSLRGGRKEKLFF.

This clone has a handful of counts. The chain couples TRBV3-1 (or the pseudogene TRBV3-2) to TRBJ1-2; no reliable D call. CDR1 is LGHDT, CDR2 YNNKEL, per germline (reference sequence). Trimming left V 1 base short and J 3 bases short, with 9 bases between. CDR3 size: 14 residues. The CDR3: CASSQAGRDYGYTF. CDR3 in DNA: TGTGCCAGCAGCCAAGCTGGGAGGGACTATGGCTACACCTTC.

The CDR3, as DNA: TGTGCCAGCAGCCTTAAACACGTGGGACTAGCGGGAGGGCCAAAGAATGAGCAGTTCTTC. Protein product: CASSLKHVGLAGGPKNEQFF. This chain joins TRBV3-1 (or the pseudogene TRBV3-2) and TRBJ2-1, with TRBD2 identical over 16 bases. Germline V gives CDR1 LGHDT, CDR2 YNNKEL (reference sequence). There are 20 residues in the CDR3. The J segment lost 7 bases and the V segment lost 4 bases, leaving 16 bases of the junction unmatched.